Below are 27 T cell receptor beta chains sequenced from a single sample in a study of shared clonotypes between healthy human individuals. The protocol was immunoSEQ multiplex PCR, while the TCRdb copy is restricted to in-frame clones and leaves out a portion. The sample yields more than 2,000,000 clones, more than 90% seen once. Specimen: naive CD4+ T cells sorted from blood. Subset reported: CD45RA+ positively selected. These receptors all stem from a man younger than 35 in good health.

The genes are TRBV18 and TRBJ2-1, with D perhaps TRBD1 (5 bases). This CDR3 contains 15 residues. The V end lost 1 base, the J end lost 3 bases, and 10 bases lay between the germline ends. Germline CDR1 KGHSH, CDR2 LQKENI. CDR3 in amino acids: CASSPRGNHYNEQFF. CDR3 bases: TGTGCCAGCTCACCACGGGGCAACCACTACAATGAGCAGTTCTTC. Full variable domain (rest looked up from reference TRBV18 and TRBJ2-1): NAGVMQNPRHLVRRRGQEARLRCSPMKGHSHVYWYRQLPEEGLKFMVYLQKENIIDESGMPKERFSAEFPKEGPSILRIQQVVRGDSAAYFCASSPRGNHYNEQFFGPGTRLTVL.

This chain joins TRBV30 and TRBJ2-5; no definite D call. Trimming pared 0 bases from V and 5 bases from J, leaving 16 bases between. Germline V gives CDR1 GTSNPN, CDR2 SVGIG (reference sequence). CDR3 length equals 15 residues. CDR3 nucleotides: TGTGCCTGGAGTGTAAGGTGGCTTTTGAGGGAGACCCAGTACTTC. It is translated as CAWSVRWLLRETQYF.

This chain links TRBV5-1 with TRBJ2-5, with 9 bases fitting TRBD2. Per the germline V gene, CDR1 is SGHRS and CDR2 is YFSETQ. This CDR3 is built from 16 residues. Trimming cost V 4 bases and J 2 bases; bases outside gene matches: 9. Here the CDR3 reads CASSAGASGVQETQYF. In nucleotides, the CDR3 is TGCGCCAGCAGCGCGGGGGCTAGCGGGGTGCAAGAGACCCAGTACTTC.

V is TRBV28 and J is TRBJ1-2, with 7 nucleotides matching TRBD1. CDR1 is MDHEN, CDR2 SYDVKM, per germline. Trimming removed 4 bases from V and 3 bases from J; junction bases left unmatched: 5. The CDR3 has 14 residues. The CDR3: CASSSAGGDYGYTF. Written as DNA, the CDR3 is TGTGCCAGCAGTTCGGCAGGGGGGGACTATGGCTACACCTTC.

This chain connects TRBV19 to TRBJ2-7; D may match TRBD1 or TRBD2 (6 bases each). V was cut by 9 bases and J by 0 bases, with 18 bases left in between. This CDR3 is built from 15 residues. Germline CDR1 reads LNHDA; CDR2 reads SQIVND (reference sequence). The CDR3 bases are TGTGCCAGCCAGAACAGGGCGGGGAACTCCTACGAGCAGTACTTC. Translation: CASQNRAGNSYEQYF.

CDR3 sequence: CATAPGGAGNTQYF. CDR3 nucleotide sequence: TGTGCCACTGCCCCCGGGGGGGCGGGGAATACGCAGTATTTT. This sequence joins TRBV19 and TRBJ2-3; 8 bases line up with TRBD2. This CDR3 region has 14 residues. V trimming: 10 bases; J trimming: 7 bases; junction bases outside the gene matches: 13. CDR1 is LNHDA, CDR2 SQIVND, per germline (reference sequence).

DNA of the CDR3: TGTGCCAGCAGCTTAGAAGTAAGTGAAGCTTTCTTT. The encoded protein is CASSLEVSEAFF. The V gene is TRBV7-2, the J gene TRBJ1-1; D call uncertain. This CDR3 has 12 amino acids. Germline V gives CDR1 SGHTA, CDR2 FQGNSA. The V end lost 1 base, the J end lost 7 bases, and 7 bases lay between the germline ends.

The chain employs TRBV7-2 and TRBJ2-2; D is possibly TRBD1 (5 bases). This CDR3 is built from 15 residues. The germline V and J ends were trimmed by 6 bases and 1 base, with 12 bases remaining between them. Germline values: CDR1 SGHTA, CDR2 FQGNSA. The CDR3 DNA follows: TGTGCCAGCAGTTCGACAGTCATGAACACCGGGGAGCTGTTTTTT. As protein: CASSSTVMNTGELFF.

This clone was observed once. The J gene is TRBJ1-4, the V gene TRBV18; 7 positions agree with TRBD1. Germline-derived CDR1 and CDR2 are KGHSH and LQKENI. This CDR3 contains 14 residues. V shed 5 bases and J 8 bases; nucleotides not matched to a gene: 8. For the CDR3, the DNA is TGTGCCAGCTCAGCCCAGGGGGACGGGGAAAAACTGTTTTTT. This encodes CASSAQGDGEKLFF. Full variable domain (outside the CDR3, taken from reference TRBV18 and TRBJ1-4): NAGVMQNPRHLVRRRGQEARLRCSPMKGHSHVYWYRQLPEEGLKFMVYLQKENIIDESGMPKERFSAEFPKEGPSILRIQQVVRGDSAAYFCASSAQGDGEKLFFGSGTQLSVL.

The chain uses TRBV5-4 and TRBJ2-5; 9 nucleotides align to TRBD2. V shed 0 bases, J shed 2 bases, and the junction held 17 bases outside the gene matches. The CDR3 sequence is 20 residues long. Germline V gene data show CDR1 as SGHNT and CDR2 as YYREEE (reference sequence). The CDR3 sequence: CASSLGNGFAGGLSQETQYF. DNA of the CDR3: TGTGCCAGCAGCTTGGGTAATGGGTTCGCGGGAGGGCTCTCTCAAGAGACCCAGTACTTC.

In the case of this clone: Other DNA sequences within the sample encode an identical CDR3. The chain employs TRBV5-1 and TRBJ1-2; TRBD1 matches 7 bases. This CDR3 spans 13 amino acids. Germline V gene lookup returns CDR1 SGHRS and CDR2 YFSETQ. With V trimmed by 0 bases and J by 8 bases, 4 bases remained unmatched. This CDR3 reads CASSLGQGEGYTF. CDR3 sequence (DNA): TGCGCCAGCAGCTTGGGACAGGGCGAGGGCTACACCTTC.

This chain connects TRBV5-4 to TRBJ2-2; TRBD2 is a possible D gene (5 bases). The CDR3 consists of 14 residues. Trimming stripped 4 bases from V and 3 bases from J, with 10 bases between. CDR1 and CDR2 (germline): SGHNT, YYREEE (reference sequence). CDR3 nucleotides: TGTGCCAGCAGCCCTCCGGGGTACACCGGGGAGCTGTTTTTT. Translation gives CASSPPGYTGELFF.

In DNA, the CDR3 is TGCGCCAGCAGCCAGGCAACAAGGGGGCTTTACGAGCAGTACTTC. Amino acids: CASSQATRGLYEQYF. V is TRBV4-3 and J is TRBJ2-7, with TRBD1 identical over 7 bases. The J segment lost 4 bases and the V segment lost 3 bases, leaving 9 bases of the junction unmatched. Germline V gene sequence: CDR1 LGHNA, CDR2 YSLEER. The CDR3 consists of 15 residues.

Notes on this clone: Different DNA sequences within this sample yield the same CDR3. The CDR3 coding sequence is TGTGCCAGCTCACCAATGGGGGGTTCCACAGATACGCAGTATTTT. This translates into CASSPMGGSTDTQYF. The chain is built from TRBV18 and TRBJ2-3; a weak D match, TRBD2 (6 bases). V dropped 2 bases and J dropped 2 bases, with 11 bases sitting between them. Germline V gene data show CDR1 as KGHSH and CDR2 as LQKENI. This CDR3 has 15 residues. The full variable domain, rest sourced from reference TRBV18 and TRBJ2-3, is NAGVMQNPRHLVRRRGQEARLRCSPMKGHSHVYWYRQLPEEGLKFMVYLQKENIIDESGMPKERFSAEFPKEGPSILRIQQVVRGDSAAYFCASSPMGGSTDTQYFGPGTRLTVL.

In regard to this clone: The same CDR3 arises from other DNA sequences in this sample as well. The chain couples TRBV19 to TRBJ2-2, with D perhaps TRBD1 (7 bases). Germline V gene lookup returns CDR1 LNHDA and CDR2 SQIVND (reference sequence). The CDR3 has 14 residues. The V and J ends lost 5 bases and 4 bases respectively, with 11 bases between them. The CDR3: CASSRQGGTGELFF. CDR3 DNA sequence: TGTGCCAGTAGTCGACAGGGAGGCACCGGGGAGCTGTTTTTT.

The chain has TRBV12-5 and TRBJ1-1; D might be TRBD1 (5 bases). CDR3 length: 12 residues. CDR1 is LGHNT and CDR2 is FRNRAP in the germline V gene. Trimming cost V 6 bases and J 1 base, with 6 bases left between them. The DNA of the CDR3 is TGTGCTAGTGGGACAGAGAACACTGAAGCTTTCTTT. This encodes CASGTENTEAFF.

The chain has TRBV30 and TRBJ2-7; 8 nucleotides align to TRBD1. J was trimmed by 10 bases and V by 0 bases; bases with no gene match: 8. Per germline, CDR1 GTSNPN and CDR2 SVGIG (reference sequence). The CDR3 totals 13 residues. CDR3 sequence reads: CAWSVVDRGEQYF. The CDR3 DNA is TGTGCCTGGAGTGTTGTTGACAGGGGAGAACAGTACTTC.

The rearrangement joins TRBV28 to TRBJ1-2; D is unclear. This CDR3 has 13 amino acids. The germline CDR1 and CDR2 sequences are MDHEN and SYDVKM. The V end lost 3 bases, the J end lost 3 bases, and 8 bases lay between the germline ends. CDR3 nucleotide sequence: TGTGCCAGCAGTTTCTCCCAGTACTATGGCTACACCTTC. Encoded protein: CASSFSQYYGYTF.

The chain links TRBV19 to TRBJ2-7, with 11 positions matching TRBD2. CDR3 length: 13 amino acids. CDR1 is LNHDA and CDR2 is SQIVND in the germline V gene (reference sequence). V was pared by 5 bases and J by 6 bases, with 3 bases of the junction left unmatched. This CDR3 reads CASSLAGGSEQYF. The CDR3 DNA is TGTGCCAGTAGTTTAGCGGGAGGGAGCGAGCAGTACTTC.

The chain couples TRBV30 to TRBJ1-1; D is undetermined. The length of the CDR3 is 12 residues. In germline, CDR1 is GTSNPN, CDR2 SVGIG (reference sequence). The ends were cut back, 3 bases at V and 3 bases at J, with 8 bases in the middle. The CDR3 DNA sequence: TGTGCCTGGAGCGAAGATTACACTGAAGCTTTCTTT. This encodes CAWSEDYTEAFF.

To note about this clone: The sample has other DNA sequences that encode this CDR3 too. V and J are TRBV4-3 and TRBJ2-3, with 11 bases matching TRBD1. The CDR3 totals 15 residues. Germline V lookup: CDR1 LGHNA, CDR2 YSLEER. Trimming at V came to 4 bases and at J to 3 bases, leaving 3 bases not matched to a gene. The CDR3 protein is CASSLGTGGTDTQYF. CDR3 nucleotide sequence: TGCGCCAGCAGCCTGGGGACAGGGGGTACAGATACGCAGTATTTT.

On this clone itself: Distinct nucleotide sequences in the sample also encode this CDR3. The J gene is TRBJ1-2, the V gene TRBV6-6; TRBD1 matches at 7 bases. Germline assignment: CDR1 MNHNY and CDR2 SVGAGI (reference sequence). CDR3 length equals 14 residues. Germline trimming cut 2 bases from V and 2 bases from J; bases unmatched to any gene: 2. CDR3 nucleotides: TGTGCCAGCAGTTACGACAGGGAGAACTATGGCTACACCTTC. It specifies CASSYDRENYGYTF.

The rearrangement joins TRBV19 to TRBJ1-4, with 11 positions matching TRBD1. The CDR3 is 15 residues long. The V gene end was trimmed by 6 bases and the J gene end by 3 bases; junction bases not matched to a gene: 3. Germline assignment: CDR1 LNHDA and CDR2 SQIVND (reference sequence). CDR3 protein: CASSGQGAANEKLFF. The CDR3 DNA is TGTGCCAGTAGCGGACAGGGGGCAGCTAATGAAAAACTGTTTTTT.

Here the CDR3 reads CASSINPGPYEQYF. Written as DNA, the CDR3 is TGTGCCAGTAGTATAAACCCAGGTCCCTACGAGCAGTACTTC. V is TRBV19 and J is TRBJ2-7; D unclear. The germline CDR1 and CDR2 sequences are LNHDA and SQIVND (reference sequence). This CDR3 spans 14 amino acids. V lost 2 bases to trimming and J lost 2 bases, with 10 bases between them.

The CDR3 nucleotides read TGTGCCAGCAGTTACAGTGGCAGGGTGGGGAACACTGAAGCTTTCTTT. Residues: CASSYSGRVGNTEAFF. V gene TRBV6-5 combines with J gene TRBJ1-1; possibly TRBD1 for D (5 bases). The CDR3 is made up of 16 amino acids. Per the germline V gene, CDR1 is MNHEY and CDR2 is SVGAGI. Trimming removed 2 bases at V and 1 base at J, with 14 bases between.

This clone was recorded once. The rearrangement uses TRBV23-1 and TRBJ1-5, with 7 positions matching TRBD1. TRBV23-1 is an open reading frame, and its role is uncertain. This CDR3 has 18 residues. Trimming removed 2 bases from V and 4 bases from J; junction bases left unmatched: 14. CDR3 DNA: TGCGCCAGCAGTCAAGTTAAGTTTCCGGGACAGTCAAATCAGCCCCAGCATTTT. Its translation: CASSQVKFPGQSNQPQHF.

The CDR3 coding sequence is TGCAGTGCTACCCGCCAAGACGAGCAGTACTTC. As protein: CSATRQDEQYF. V usage is TRBV20-1 and J usage is TRBJ2-7, with D unclear. This CDR3 comprises 11 residues. Germline CDR1 is DFQATT and CDR2 is SNEGSKA (reference sequence). V lost 4 bases, J lost 5 bases, and 9 bases lay in between.